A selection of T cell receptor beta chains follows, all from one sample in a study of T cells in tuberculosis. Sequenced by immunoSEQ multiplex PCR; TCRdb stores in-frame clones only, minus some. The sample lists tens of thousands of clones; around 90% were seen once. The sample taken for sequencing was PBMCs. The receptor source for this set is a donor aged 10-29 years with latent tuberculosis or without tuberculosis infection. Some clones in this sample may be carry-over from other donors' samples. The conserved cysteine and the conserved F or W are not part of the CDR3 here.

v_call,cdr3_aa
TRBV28,ASSLTQSNTEAF
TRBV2,ASSPRGSTGNYGYT
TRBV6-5,ASITRRGRTEAF
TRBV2,ASLIDRGETGELF
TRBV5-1,ASSPSGGNQPQH
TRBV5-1,ASSLVTSADTQY
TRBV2,ASSVQGLNTGELF
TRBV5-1,ASSLDGGYGYT
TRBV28,ASSSEGVKRHSSYEQY
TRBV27,ASKLAGQGPSNYGYT
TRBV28,ASSVPGRENTIY
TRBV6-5,ASSLTGISTEAF
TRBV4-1,ASSQGRGGPYEQY
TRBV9,ASSVTANTEAF
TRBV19,ASSIGDLAGGTYEQY
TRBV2,ASRERYTEAF
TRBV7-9,ASSLGGTGDEQY
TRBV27,ASSLTLGESNQPQH
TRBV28,ASSRTGTASYGYT
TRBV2,ASSVRLAAVQETQY
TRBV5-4,ASSPGGQAAWEAF
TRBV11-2,ASTRDSKNEKLF
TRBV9,ASSALAGGLTSYNEQF
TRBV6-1,ASSWAGGTDTQY
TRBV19,ASSSDRGTYEQY
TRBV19,ASSKAVTDSYEQY
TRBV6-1,ASSDQGQGWRSYEQY
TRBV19,ASSPSGGSYGYT
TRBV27,ASSLRTGDYGYT
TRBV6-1,ASSEEGVGGYTEAF
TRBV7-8,ASTTGYDYEQY
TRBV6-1,ASIRDSGGTEAF
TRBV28,ASSWTGGNTIY
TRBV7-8,ASSLGTRSYYGYT
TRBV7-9,ASSLVANEQF
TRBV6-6,ASLFSGGTEAF
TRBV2,ASSRTSGSWSRASEQY
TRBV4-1,ASSQEGGTRGQLSGETQY
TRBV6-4,ASSDLRDGYT
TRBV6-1,ASSERGRTGRGYT
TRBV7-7,ASSLDYGDTGELF
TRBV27,ASSRTGGGTDTQY
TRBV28,ASSPTGGGYGYT
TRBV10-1,ASSPVQGIDYGYT
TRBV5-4,ASSFNREGEQY
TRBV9,ASSVGLAGAGGETQY
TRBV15,ATSLRVSTGELF
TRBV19,ASKPITGGAEQPQH
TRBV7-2,ASSAGTSESNEQF
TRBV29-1,TLPGQDYEQY
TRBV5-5,ASSWGVYEQY
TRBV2,ASSLPGLAAYEQY
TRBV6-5,ASRARNTEAF